Following are 3 T cell receptor beta chains from one sample sequenced in a study of cytomegalovirus exposure and HLA in healthy donors. PCR employed 60 Vbeta and 13 Jbeta primers. Sequencing was performed with immunoSEQ multiplex PCR; in TCRdb, only in-frame clones are kept and a portion is missing. The repertoire holds tens of thousands of clones, with 70% to 85% as singletons. Sequencing was carried out using PBMCs. The receptors stem from a woman between 18 and 29 years old in good health and CMV-seropositive.

V and J are TRBV18 and TRBJ2-5; TRBD1 might be the D (6 bases). CDR3 size: 13 residues. In germline, CDR1 is KGHSH, CDR2 LQKENI. V lost 8 bases to trimming and J lost 2 bases, with 12 bases between them. In DNA form, the CDR3 reads TGTGCCAGCCCACGCGGACAGCAAGAGACCCAGTACTTC. This codes for CASPRGQQETQYF.

This clone was observed a few times. V is TRBV9 and J is TRBJ2-3, with D possibly matching TRBD1 (5 bases). Per the germline V gene, CDR1 is SGDLS and CDR2 is YYNGEE. V lost 0 bases, J lost 2 bases, and 10 bases lay in between. This CDR3 has 15 amino acids. The CDR3 DNA is TGTGCCAGCAGCGTAGTAGACAGAGCCACAGATACGCAGTATTTT. Protein product: CASSVVDRATDTQYF. Supplemented by reference TRBV9 and TRBJ2-3, the full variable domain reads DSGVTQTPKHLITATGQRVTLRCSPRSGDLSVYWYQQSLDQGLQFLIQYYNGEERAKGNILERFSAQQFPDLHSELNLSSLELGDSALYFCASSVVDRATDTQYFGPGTRLTVL.

V and J are TRBV29-1 and TRBJ2-1, with TRBD1 matching over 9 bases. The length of the CDR3 is 12 residues. Germline V gene lookup returns CDR1 SQVTM and CDR2 ANQGSEA. V was clipped by 5 bases and J by 8 bases; unmatched bases: 4. The chain's CDR3 is CSVRTGDYEQFF. Written as DNA, the CDR3 is TGCAGCGTTCGGACAGGGGATTATGAGCAGTTCTTC.